These T cell receptor beta chains were read from a single sample in a study of cytomegalovirus exposure and HLA in healthy donors. This table comes from immunoSEQ multiplex PCR, and its TCRdb copy is limited to in-frame clones, with some not included. Among about 170,000 clones listed, about 85% were seen once. What was sequenced was PBMCs. These receptor sequences come from a boy aged 2 to 10 in good health and CMV-seronegative. Both conserved end residues are part of each CDR3. Fields, in order: clone size, J gene, V gene, D gene, CDR3 protein, CDR3 DNA. The D gene is left open where the match is weak. Size is stated for part of the rows, as once, few or many counts, or as a class when the clone is expanded.

>NA|TRBJ2-5|TRBV6-5|NA
CASSPVKRAETQYF
TGTGCCAGCAGTCCCGTAAAACGAGCGGAGACCCAGTACTTC
>once|TRBJ1-6|TRBV6-6|NA
CASSYLDGGNSPLHF
TGTGCCAGCAGTTATTTGGACGGGGGTAATTCACCCCTCCACTTT
>NA|TRBJ2-7|TRBV28|NA
CASRPRLAYEQYF
TGTGCCAGCAGACCTCGACTCGCGTACGAGCAGTACTTC
>once|TRBJ2-6|TRBV5-5|TRBD1
CASSFRGQAPFRGANVLTF
TGTGCCAGCAGCTTTCGGGGACAGGCACCATTTAGGGGGGCCAACGTCCTGACTTTC
>NA|TRBJ2-6|TRBV29-1|TRBD1
CSVDGQGSSGANVLTF
TGCAGCGTAGATGGACAGGGATCCTCCGGGGCCAACGTCCTGACTTTC
>once|TRBJ1-1|TRBV4-1|TRBD1
CASSFQLKDRRQANTEAFF
TGCGCCAGCAGCTTTCAGTTGAAGGACAGGCGGCAGGCGAACACTGAAGCTTTCTTT
>NA|TRBJ2-7|TRBV9|NA
CASSVSSSGAPYEQYF
TGTGCCAGCAGCGTAAGTTCGTCAGGCGCCCCCTACGAGCAGTACTTC
>NA|TRBJ1-4|TRBV7-2|TRBD1
CASSLGTGGNEKLFF
TGTGCCAGCAGCTTAGGGACAGGGGGGAATGAAAAACTGTTTTTT
>NA|TRBJ2-3|TRBV29-1|NA
CSVLDRDSTDTQYF
TGCAGCGTTCTCGACAGAGATAGCACAGATACGCAGTATTTT
>NA|TRBJ2-1|TRBV6-5|TRBD1
CASIDRGVSGEQFF
TGTGCCAGCATAGACAGGGGGGTTTCGGGTGAGCAGTTCTTC
>NA|TRBJ1-1|TRBV6-5|NA
CASTQGLNTEAFF
TGTGCCAGCACCCAGGGGTTGAACACTGAAGCTTTCTTT
>NA|TRBJ1-5|TRBV28|NA
CASSFSVQPQHF
TGTGCCAGCAGTTTCTCGGTGCAGCCCCAGCATTTT
>NA|TRBJ2-7|TRBV10-2|TRBD2
CASSDLIRTSGSYEQYF
TGCGCCAGCAGTGACCTGATCAGGACTAGCGGGAGTTACGAGCAGTACTTC
>NA|TRBJ2-3|TRBV6-6|NA
CASSSTGLRTQYF
TGTGCCAGCAGTAGTACTGGTCTTCGTACGCAGTATTTT
>NA|TRBJ2-3|TRBV27|NA
CASSFPTATDTQYF
TGTGCCAGCAGTTTTCCGACAGCCACAGATACGCAGTATTTT
>once|TRBJ2-7|TRBV2|NA
CASSVGGAYEQYF
TGTGCCAGCAGTGTAGGCGGCGCCTACGAGCAGTACTTC
>few|TRBJ2-1|TRBV2|TRBD2
CASSELGDYPSYNEQFF
TGTGCCAGCAGTGAACTGGGGGACTACCCTTCCTACAATGAGCAGTTCTTC
>NA|TRBJ2-1|TRBV5-6|NA
CASSQQGEQFF
TGTGCCAGCAGCCAACAGGGCGAGCAGTTCTTC
>NA|TRBJ1-1|TRBV6-1|TRBD1
CASLPDRGYTEAFF
TGTGCCAGCTTACCCGACAGGGGCTACACTGAAGCTTTCTTT
>NA|TRBJ2-5|TRBV6-5|TRBD2
CASSTPGLADQYF
TGTGCCAGCAGCACCCCGGGACTAGCGGACCAGTACTTC
>NA|TRBJ1-1|TRBV5-5|TRBD1
CASSGGTGSRTEAFF
TGTGCCAGCAGCGGGGGGACAGGGAGTCGCACTGAAGCTTTCTTT
>NA|TRBJ2-1|TRBV7-9|NA
CASSGGRYNEQFF
TGTGCCAGTAGTGGGGGGAGGTACAATGAGCAGTTCTTC
>NA|TRBJ1-2|TRBV18|TRBD1
CASSPGTGTGTTNGYTF
TGTGCCAGCTCTCCAGGTACCGGGACAGGGACGACTAATGGCTACACCTTC
>NA|TRBJ2-7|TRBV7-8|NA
CASSLDIFPYEQYF
TGTGCCAGCAGCTTAGATATCTTTCCCTACGAGCAGTACTTC
>NA|TRBJ2-5|TRBV10-3|TRBD2
CAISGGRLAGLIQETQYF
TGTGCCATCAGTGGTGGGAGACTAGCGGGGCTAATCCAAGAGACCCAGTACTTC
>NA|TRBJ2-7|TRBV10-3|TRBD2
CATGLAGGGGEQYF
TGTGCCACCGGACTAGCGGGAGGTGGGGGGGAGCAGTACTTC
>NA|TRBJ1-1|TRBV19|NA
CASSIQGPSTEAFF
TGTGCCAGTAGTATTCAGGGCCCGAGCACTGAAGCTTTCTTT
>NA|TRBJ2-6|TRBV6-1|NA
CASSGQVSGANVLTF
TGTGCCAGCAGTGGTCAGGTTTCGGGGGCCAACGTCCTGACTTTC
>NA|TRBJ2-1|TRBV5-4|TRBD2
CASSASGGRADEQFF
TGTGCCAGCAGCGCATCTGGCGGGAGGGCAGATGAGCAGTTCTTC
>NA|TRBJ2-2|TRBV19|NA
CASSTSWRNTGELFF
TGTGCCAGTAGTACCTCGTGGAGGAACACCGGGGAGCTGTTTTTT
>NA|TRBJ2-1|TRBV5-1|NA
CASNKVHNEQFF
TGCGCCAGCAACAAAGTTCACAATGAGCAGTTCTTC
>NA|TRBJ2-1|TRBV29-1|NA
CSVARQDYNEQFF
TGCAGCGTTGCTAGACAGGACTACAATGAGCAGTTCTTC
>once|TRBJ1-2|TRBV7-9|NA
CASSLYPYAADGYTF
TGTGCCAGCAGCTTATATCCTTATGCGGCGGATGGCTACACCTTC
>NA|TRBJ1-1|TRBV6-1|TRBD1
CASSSRGEMNTEAFF
TGTGCCAGCAGTAGCAGGGGGGAGATGAACACTGAAGCTTTCTTT
>few|TRBJ2-7|TRBV6-1|TRBD1
CASKQDRGIYEQYF
TGTGCCAGCAAGCAGGACAGGGGGATCTACGAGCAGTACTTC
>NA|TRBJ1-2|TRBV5-1|TRBD1
CASSLGTGPGYTF
TGCGCCAGCAGCTTAGGGACAGGGCCTGGCTACACCTTC
>NA|TRBJ2-7|TRBV5-4|TRBD1
CASSRDRTSYEQYF
TGTGCCAGCAGCCGGGACAGGACGTCCTACGAGCAGTACTTC
>NA|TRBJ2-7|TRBV6-5|TRBD2
CASSRTSGQQYF
TGTGCCAGCAGTCGGACTAGCGGCCAGCAGTACTTC
>NA|TRBJ2-1|TRBV4-1|TRBD2
CASSLGLAGGPIYNEQFF
TGCGCCAGCAGCCTGGGACTAGCGGGAGGGCCTATCTACAATGAGCAGTTCTTC
>NA|TRBJ2-2|TRBV11-2|TRBD2
CASSRPLAGNTGELFF
TGTGCCAGCAGCCGTCCCCTAGCGGGTAACACCGGGGAGCTGTTTTTT
>NA|TRBJ2-5|TRBV7-9|TRBD1
CASSSRDRGQETQYF
TGTGCCAGCAGCTCCCGGGACAGGGGGCAAGAGACCCAGTACTTC